This T cell receptor (beta chain) comes out of a study of T cells after yellow fever vaccination. General study results and limits: Subsequent to the booster, the majority of primary-vaccination clones reappeared (roughly 96% CD4, 88% CD8). Highly abundant clonotypes carried over from the bulk population could end up in FACS-sorted repertoires as contaminants. Clonotypes found in both CD4 and CD8 compartments made up a small share.

Germline CDR1 is KGHSH and CDR2 is LQKENI. The V and J ends lost 0 bases and 3 bases respectively, with 10 bases between them. The CDR3 sequence is 15 residues long. As TCR cDNA was made by 5'RACE template switching, a universal primer site and UMIs were added. TCRdb reprocessed the 5' RACE reads with MiXCR, giving one entry per CDR3 protein. This sample has around 310,000 distinct CDR3 sequences, with approximately 4.3% found just once. In this sample, this clonotype turned up many times. Antigen unknown. The sequence was collected from a man aged 18 to 30 who received the YFV17D yellow fever vaccine. The chain uses TRBV18 and TRBJ2-3; the D gene is possibly TRBD2 (6 bases). Source: PBMCs, taken 15 days after the yellow fever booster vaccination. The DNA for the CDR3 is TGTGCCAGCTCACCACCTAGAGGAGGGACAGATACGCAGTATTTT. Translated: CASSPPRGGTDTQYF.